This entry lists 30 T cell receptor beta chains sequenced from one sample in a study of neoadjuvant anti-PD-1 for oral cavity cancer. Time point described: after neoadjuvant nivolumab, at surgical resection. The protocol was immunoSEQ multiplex PCR, while the TCRdb copy is restricted to in-frame clones and leaves out a portion. The repertoire holds some 9,400 clones, with roughly 67% as singletons. The sample here was PBMCs, taken after nivolumab (anti-PD-1) treatment. These receptor sequences come from a person between 40 and 79 years old with oral cavity squamous cell carcinoma.

This clone was observed a handful of times. The chain links TRBV4-1 to TRBJ1-1; the D is unclear. Between the trimmed V and J ends, which lost 4 bases and 10 bases, there was a span of 22 bases. CDR1 and CDR2 from the germline V gene are MGHRA and YSYEKL. The CDR3 contains 15 residues. CDR3 sequence (DNA): TGCGCCAGCAGCCCGCGAGAGGGCGAATTATTGGGAGCTTTCTTT. As protein: CASSPREGELLGAFF.

This clone has more than one count but fewer than ten. This sequence joins TRBV4-1 and TRBJ1-5; perhaps TRBD1 as D (6 bases). The germline V gene encodes CDR1 MGHRA and CDR2 YSYEKL. Trimming cost V 0 bases and J 5 bases, with 8 bases left between them. CDR3 length equals 14 residues. Here the CDR3 DNA reads TGCGCCAGCAGCCAAGAACAGGGTGATCAGCCCCAGCATTTT. Translated: CASSQEQGDQPQHF.

This rearrangement joins TRBV6-1 to TRBJ2-5; D is possibly TRBD1 (6 bases). V gave up 10 bases and J gave up 3 bases, with 9 bases separating them. Germline V gives CDR1 MNHNS, CDR2 SASEGT. The length of the CDR3 is 11 residues. The DNA for the CDR3 is TGTGCCATAGGGGGAGAAGAGACCCAGTACTTC. As protein: CAIGGEETQYF.

The rearrangement joins TRBV5-6 to TRBJ1-4; D is unresolved. The CDR3 loop spans 17 amino acids. Germline CDR1 SGHDT, CDR2 YYEEEE. Trimming cost V 3 bases and J 5 bases, with 20 bases left between them. The CDR3 is CASSYSIWLGGNEKLFF. In DNA, the CDR3 is TGTGCCAGCAGCTACTCTATATGGCTCGGAGGGAATGAAAAACTGTTTTTT.

This clone was observed once. The gene calls are TRBV29-1 and TRBJ2-1, with TRBD2 matching 8 bases. CDR1 is SQVTM and CDR2 is ANQGSEA in the germline V gene. CDR3 length equals 12 residues. V lost 6 bases and J lost 7; bases outside the gene matches: 5. For the CDR3, the DNA is TGCAGCGTGAGGACTAGCATAAATGAGCAGTTCTTC. Protein: CSVRTSINEQFF.

In this sample, this clone turned up a few times. The chain joins TRBV27 to TRBJ2-3; tentative D call: TRBD1 (6 bases). Trimming shortened V by 0 bases and J by 3 bases, and 13 bases separated the two germline ends. Germline V CDR1 and CDR2: MNHEY, SMNVEV (reference sequence). The CDR3 runs 16 residues. CDR3 nucleotide sequence: TGTGCCAGCAGTTTATCGGGCTTAGGGGGAACAGATACGCAGTATTTT. Amino acid sequence: CASSLSGLGGTDTQYF.

The chain employs TRBV30 and TRBJ2-6, with D possibly being TRBD1 (5 bases). V gave up 4 bases and J gave up 0 bases, with 10 bases separating them. There are 15 residues in the CDR3. Germline CDR1 reads GTSNPN; CDR2 reads SVGIG (reference sequence). This CDR3 is CAWTLDSSGANVLTF. DNA for the CDR3: TGTGCCTGGACCCTAGACAGCTCTGGGGCCAACGTCCTGACTTTC.

This clone was recorded once. The rearrangement uses TRBV5-1 and TRBJ2-5, with D perhaps matching TRBD1 (5 bases). The V and J ends lost 1 base and 3 bases respectively, with 10 bases between them. Germline-derived CDR1 and CDR2 are SGHRS and YFSETQ. This CDR3 spans 14 amino acids. The CDR3 loop is CASSLSLGEETQYF. CDR3 coding DNA: TGCGCCAGCAGCTTGAGCTTAGGGGAAGAGACCCAGTACTTC.

This clone is judged medium-sized. This chain links TRBV9 with TRBJ1-6; 10 nucleotides align to TRBD1. The trim removed 3 bases at V and 7 bases at J, leaving 4 bases unmatched. The germline gives CDR1 SGDLS, CDR2 YYNGEE. The CDR3 has 15 residues. CDR3 in DNA: TGTGCCAGCAGCGCCGGGACAGGGGCCAATTCACCCCTCCACTTT. Translated, it gives CASSAGTGANSPLHF.

Here the CDR3 reads CASSFAGGRADTQYF. The CDR3 nucleotides read TGCGCCAGCAGCTTTGCAGGAGGCAGGGCAGATACGCAGTATTTT. The chain uses TRBV5-1 and TRBJ2-3; tentatively, D is TRBD1 or TRBD2 (5 bases each). In germline, CDR1 is SGHRS, CDR2 YFSETQ. V was trimmed by 2 bases and J by 4 bases, leaving 14 bases between them. The CDR3 runs to 15 residues.

This clone was picked up a small number of times. The chain employs TRBV5-6 and TRBJ1-4, with unresolved D. Germline CDR1 reads SGHDT; CDR2 reads YYEEEE. The V gene lost 2 bases and the J gene lost 4 bases, with 9 bases spanning the gap. CDR3 length equals 14 residues. CDR3 amino acids: CASSLPGFNEKLFF. The CDR3 nucleotides are TGTGCCAGCAGCTTACCGGGTTTTAATGAAAAACTGTTTTTT.

This clone was seen only a few times. The genes are TRBV6-5 and TRBJ1-6; D ambiguous. The V gene's germline CDR1 is MNHEY and CDR2 SVGAGI. The CDR3 is 16 amino acids. V lost 0 bases and J lost 13, with 19 bases in between. The CDR3 protein is CASSYSNLFGASPLHF. The DNA of the CDR3 is TGTGCCAGCAGTTACTCGAATTTGTTTGGAGCTTCGCCCCTCCACTTT.

The chain joins TRBV6-4 to TRBJ2-1, with D tentatively TRBD1 or TRBD2 (5 bases each). This CDR3 is built from 14 residues. The V end was cut by 10 bases, the J end by 2 bases, with 15 bases between. Per the germline V gene, CDR1 is MRHNA and CDR2 is SNTAGT. The CDR3 region is CATQRDPAYNEQFF. The CDR3 coding sequence is TGTGCCACCCAGAGGGACCCTGCCTACAATGAGCAGTTCTTC.

There are a few counts of this clone. V usage is TRBV21-1 and J usage is TRBJ2-6; the table gives TRBD2 as D, unverified against the DNA. TRBV21-1 is a pseudogene. The CDR3 spans 19 residues. CDR3 region: CASSNGEHRNYSGANVLTF. The DNA for the CDR3 is TGTGCCAGCAGCAACGGGGAACACAGAAACTACTCTGGGGCCAACGTCCTGACTTTC.

This rearrangement joins TRBV4-2 to TRBJ2-3; TRBD2 aligns across 9 bases. V trimming: 4 bases; J trimming: 4 bases; junction bases outside the gene matches: 12. Germline V CDR1 and CDR2: LGHNA, YNFKEQ. This CDR3 spans 17 amino acids. In DNA, the CDR3 is TGTGCCAGCAGCCCCCGGACTAGCGTACCAAGCGCAGATACGCAGTATTTT. Its protein product is CASSPRTSVPSADTQYF.

The chain has TRBV4-1 and TRBJ2-1; D uncertain. The CDR3 length is 13 residues. Between the trimmed V and J ends, which lost 0 bases and 5 bases, there was a span of 5 bases. Germline V CDR1 and CDR2: MGHRA, YSYEKL. The CDR3 reads CASSQDPNNEQFF. The CDR3 DNA reads TGCGCCAGCAGCCAAGATCCTAACAATGAGCAGTTCTTC.

V gene TRBV19 combines with J gene TRBJ2-1; 7 bases align to TRBD1. V lost 2 bases, J lost 7 bases, and 5 bases stayed unmatched. The germline V gene has CDR1 LNHDA and CDR2 SQIVND (reference sequence). This CDR3 contains 14 residues. This CDR3 reads CASSITGVKNEQFF. DNA of the CDR3: TGTGCCAGTAGTATAACAGGGGTTAAGAATGAGCAGTTCTTC.

Details on this clone: A read error may account for a junction end that differs from germline. The chain uses TRBV29-1 and TRBJ1-2, with D possibly being TRBD1 (6 bases). CDR1 is SQVTM and CDR2 is ANQGSEA in the germline V gene. This CDR3 is 14 amino acids long. The CDR3 loop is CSAEPTGQLHGYTF. CDR3 coding DNA: TGCAGCGCTGAACCGACAGGCCAACTCCATGGCTACACCTTC.

This clone has just one count. The chain has TRBV18 and TRBJ1-6; 11 positions match TRBD1. J was trimmed by 1 base and V by 4 bases; bases with no gene match: 12. Per germline, CDR1 KGHSH and CDR2 LQKENI. CDR3 length: 20 residues. The CDR3 region is CASSLYHRTGGSSYNSPLHF. CDR3 bases: TGTGCCAGCTCACTATACCACAGGACAGGGGGCAGTTCCTATAATTCACCCCTCCACTTT.

The chain recombines TRBV5-5 with TRBJ1-6; D possibly corresponds to TRBD1 (6 bases). The CDR3 totals 14 residues. V lost 5 bases and J 10 bases, leaving 16 bases between the germline ends. Germline V gene lookup returns CDR1 SGHKS and CDR2 YYEKEE (reference sequence). CDR3 coding DNA: TGTGCCAGCAGAACAGGGCCTAGGGGGTCACCCCTCCACTTT. Translation gives CASRTGPRGSPLHF.

In its sample, this clone was seen a few times. The chain couples TRBV18 to TRBJ1-2; tentative D call: TRBD1 (5 bases). The germline V gene encodes CDR1 KGHSH and CDR2 LQKENI. V gave up 3 bases and J gave up 8 bases, with 16 bases separating them. The CDR3 extends over 14 amino acids. The CDR3 DNA is TGTGCCAGCTCACCTAGTGACAGCCCGGGGGGCTACACCTTC. Translated: CASSPSDSPGGYTF.

The chain couples TRBV7-8 to TRBJ1-3, with 7 positions matching TRBD1. Germline loops: CDR1 SGHVS, CDR2 FQNEAQ. Trimming cost V 5 bases and J 2 bases; bases outside gene matches: 6. The CDR3 totals 15 residues. CDR3 amino acids: CASSARGQTGNTIYF. Here the CDR3 DNA reads TGTGCCAGCAGCGCGCGGGGACAGACTGGAAACACCATATATTTT.

This clone occurred a few times. The chain joins TRBV7-2 to TRBJ2-2; 9 nucleotides match TRBD2. With V trimmed by 1 base and J by 0 bases, 3 bases remained unmatched. Germline V CDR1 and CDR2: SGHTA, FQGNSA. This CDR3 is built from 17 residues. CDR3 sequence (DNA): TGTGCCAGCAGCTTAGGACTAGCGGTAGCGAACACCGGGGAGCTGTTTTTT. Residues: CASSLGLAVANTGELFF.

The chain joins TRBV9 to TRBJ1-6, with D possibly matching TRBD1 (5 bases). The CDR3 loop spans 15 amino acids. From germline, CDR1 is SGDLS and CDR2 YYNGEE. V lost 0 bases, J lost 9 bases, and 13 bases lay in between. CDR3 region: CASSVGLAGGSPLHF. DNA of the CDR3: TGTGCCAGCAGCGTAGGCTTGGCGGGGGGTTCACCCCTCCACTTT.

This chain connects TRBV27 to TRBJ1-2; weak D call: TRBD1 (5 bases). From germline, CDR1 is MNHEY and CDR2 SMNVEV (reference sequence). V was clipped by 2 bases and J by 2 bases, with 15 bases between them. The CDR3 length is 16 residues. The CDR3 coding sequence is TGTGCCAGCAGTTTAGGTCCCGGGACGGAGAACTATGGCTACACCTTC. Translated, it gives CASSLGPGTENYGYTF.

The rearrangement joins TRBV7-2 to TRBJ1-5; D not resolved. The germline V gene encodes CDR1 SGHTA and CDR2 FQGNSA. CDR3 size: 15 residues. Trimming stripped 0 bases from V and 5 bases from J, with 11 bases between. The CDR3 region has the DNA TGTGCCAGCAGCTTAGCGCAAGGCAGCCATCAGCCCCAGCATTTT. This encodes CASSLAQGSHQPQHF.

V usage is TRBV5-4 and J usage is TRBJ2-2; D unresolved. Between the trimmed V and J ends, which lost 3 bases and 9 bases, there was a span of 9 bases. The length of the CDR3 is 12 residues. Germline values: CDR1 SGHNT, CDR2 YYREEE (reference sequence). CDR3 DNA sequence: TGTGCCAGCAGCTACATTAGCCGGGAGCTGTTTTTT. Its translation: CASSYISRELFF.

The genes are TRBV9 and TRBJ2-1; 7 bases match TRBD1. CDR3 size: 13 residues. The germline V gene has CDR1 SGDLS and CDR2 YYNGEE. The V segment lost 2 bases and the J segment 10 bases; nucleotides outside the gene matches: 6. The CDR3 nucleotides read TGTGCCAGCAGCGTGGGACAGACAATAGAGCAGTTCTTC. Encoded protein: CASSVGQTIEQFF.

This clone was detected only a few times. V and J are TRBV15 and TRBJ1-2; D is perhaps TRBD1 (5 bases). Trimming took 1 base from V and 4 from J, leaving 10 bases between them. The CDR3 sequence is 14 residues long. The V gene's germline CDR1 is LNHNV and CDR2 YYDKDF (reference sequence). The CDR3 DNA reads TGTGCCACCAGCAGAGCTCCGGGGCTCTATGGCTACACCTTC. Its protein product is CATSRAPGLYGYTF. The complete variable domain, with remaining parts taken from reference TRBV15 and TRBJ1-2, reads DAMVIQNPRYQVTQFGKPVTLSCSQTLNHNVMYWYQQKSSQAPKLLFHYYDKDFNNEADTPDNFQSRRPNTSFCFLDIRSPGLGDTAMYLCATSRAPGLYGYTFGSGTRLTVV.

The chain employs TRBV6-1 and TRBJ2-1; 9 nucleotides line up with TRBD2. The CDR3 has 15 amino acids. Germline CDR1 is MNHNS and CDR2 is SASEGT. The ends lost 7 bases at V and 5 bases at J; junction bases unmatched: 9. For the CDR3, the DNA is TGTGCCAGCACTCAGGGGAGCGGGGGGAACAATGAGCAGTTCTTC. Protein: CASTQGSGGNNEQFF.